Listed here are 8 T cell receptor beta chains from one sample, sequenced in a study of blood T cells in healthy people across ages. With a J-beta primer mix and a sample-barcoded 5' primer, a second PCR ran about 6 to 11 cycles. TCRdb used MiXCR to reprocess the 5' RACE reads, holding one entry per CDR3 protein. The sample shows 1.5 million to 2 million distinct CDR3 sequences, around half of them seen only once. Source material: blood. The receptors shown here come from a woman aged 40 to 55 in good health.

The gene calls are TRBV7-9 and TRBJ2-5, with 9 positions matching TRBD2. CDR3 length equals 16 residues. After removal of 5 bases from V and 4 bases from J, the junction contained 11 bases not matched to a gene. Germline assignment: CDR1 SEHNR and CDR2 FQNEAQ (reference sequence). CDR3 protein: CASSERQRGVGETQYF. Here the CDR3 DNA reads TGTGCCAGCAGCGAACGGCAGCGGGGGGTGGGAGAGACCCAGTACTTC.

The chain has TRBV4-1 and TRBJ1-2; 9 bases fit TRBD1. The CDR3 has 15 amino acids. The J segment lost 3 bases and the V segment lost 4 bases, leaving 6 bases of the junction unmatched. In germline, CDR1 is MGHRA, CDR2 YSYEKL. In DNA form, the CDR3 reads TGCGCCAGCAGCCCAGGGACAGGGAATTACTATGGCTACACCTTC. Its translation: CASSPGTGNYYGYTF.

This chain connects TRBV5-1 to TRBJ2-6; no firm D call. CDR1 is SGHRS, CDR2 YFSETQ, per germline. Trimming removed 0 bases from V and 0 bases from J, with 7 bases in between. The CDR3 covers 16 residues. CDR3 region: CASSLAWSSGANVLTF. In nucleotides, the CDR3 is TGCGCCAGCAGCTTGGCCTGGAGCTCTGGGGCCAACGTCCTGACTTTC.

V and J are TRBV3-1 and TRBJ2-7, with D uncertain. Germline assignment: CDR1 LGHDT and CDR2 YNNKEL (reference sequence). V was cut by 1 base and J by 3 bases, with 13 bases left in between. The CDR3 runs 15 residues. This CDR3 is CASSQGRHYYYEQYF. In DNA, the CDR3 is TGTGCCAGCAGCCAAGGACGACACTACTACTACGAGCAGTACTTC.

The chain carries TRBV25-1 and TRBJ1-2; TRBD1 matches 8 bases. Germline loops: CDR1 MGHDK, CDR2 SYGVNS. V lost 3 bases, J lost 8 bases, and 5 bases stayed unmatched. The CDR3 is 13 amino acids. The CDR3 DNA reads as TGTGCCAGCAGTGATCCCGGACAGGGAGGCTACACCTTC. This encodes CASSDPGQGGYTF.

This chain connects TRBV6-2 or TRBV6-3 to TRBJ2-1, with 8 bases identical to TRBD2. V shed 7 bases and J 6 bases; nucleotides not matched to a gene: 8. The CDR3 is 14 amino acids. Germline V CDR1 and CDR2: MNHEY, SVGEGT. CDR3 nucleotide sequence: TGTGCCAGCATTGGGCGGGGGGCGGGCAATGAGCAGTTCTTC. Translating it yields CASIGRGAGNEQFF.

Only a few counts were recorded for this clonotype. V and J are TRBV20-1 and TRBJ1-2; maybe TRBD1 (5 bases). Germline CDR1 DFQATT, CDR2 SNEGSKA (reference sequence). The V and J ends lost 3 bases and 4 bases respectively, with 12 bases between them. CDR3 length: 13 residues. CDR3 in amino acids: CSASRGEFYGYTF. CDR3 coding DNA: TGCAGTGCTAGTCGAGGGGAGTTCTATGGCTACACCTTC.

In its sample, this clonotype was seen a few times. The V gene is TRBV7-2, the J gene TRBJ2-6, with 9 bases aligning to TRBD1. CDR1 is SGHTA, CDR2 FQGNSA, per germline. This CDR3 is built from 18 residues. V dropped 2 bases and J dropped 0; count of bases not matched to a gene: 5. DNA for the CDR3: TGTGCCAGCAGCTTAAGGACAGGGGCGAGCTCTGGGGCCAACGTCCTGACTTTC. It encodes CASSLRTGASSGANVLTF. The entire variable domain, with the rest obtained from reference TRBV7-2 and TRBJ2-6, is as follows: GAGVSQSPSNKVTEKGKDVELRCDPISGHTALYWYRQSLGQGLEFLIYFQGNSAPDKSGLPSDRFSAERTGGSVSTLTIQRTQQEDSAVYLCASSLRTGASSGANVLTFGAGSRLTVL.